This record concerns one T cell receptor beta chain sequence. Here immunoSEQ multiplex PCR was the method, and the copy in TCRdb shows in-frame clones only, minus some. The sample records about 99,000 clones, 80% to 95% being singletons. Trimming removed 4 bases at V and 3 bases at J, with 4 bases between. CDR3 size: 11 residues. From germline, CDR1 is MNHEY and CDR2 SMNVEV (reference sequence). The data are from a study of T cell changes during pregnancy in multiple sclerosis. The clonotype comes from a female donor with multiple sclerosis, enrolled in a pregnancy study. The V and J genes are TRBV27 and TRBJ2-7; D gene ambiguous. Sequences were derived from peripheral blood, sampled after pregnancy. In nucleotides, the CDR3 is TGTGCCAGCAGTTCAGTCTACGAGCAGTACTTC. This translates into CASSSVYEQYF.